A selection of T cell receptor beta chains follows, all from one sample in a study of cytotoxic CD8 clonotypes in ibrutinib-treated CLL. Data came from immunoSEQ multiplex PCR; TCRdb stores just in-frame clones and leaves some out. The table includes more than 75,000 clones, 77% detected once. Material: PBMCs, obtained after 24 months of ibrutinib treatment. These receptors came from a human donor with chronic lymphocytic leukemia. Both conserved end residues are part of each CDR3. The D gene is left open where the match is weak. Rows may omit the clone size; those that give it use once, few, many or a size class.

>TRBJ1-1|TRBV6-1|NA|NA
CASRTTGEAFF
TGTGCCAGCAGGACAACAGGTGAAGCTTTCTTT
>TRBJ2-2|TRBV19|NA|NA
CASRTPWGTGELFF
TGTGCCAGCCGAACACCGTGGGGGACCGGGGAGCTGTTTTTT
>TRBJ2-5|TRBV6-5|NA|NA
CASRPSDRETQYF
TGTGCCAGCAGGCCCTCGGATCGGGAGACCCAGTACTTC
>TRBJ1-4|TRBV5-1|NA|NA
CASSMTGASTNEKLFF
TGCGCCAGCAGCATGACCGGGGCCTCAACTAATGAAAAACTGTTTTTT
>TRBJ1-5|TRBV6-1|NA|TRBD1
CASSGRRTGGQPQHF
TGTGCCAGCAGTGGACGTCGGACAGGGGGTCAGCCCCAGCATTTT
>TRBJ2-6|TRBV27|few|NA
CASSPLGAGANVLTF
TGTGCCAGCAGCCCTCTAGGGGCAGGGGCCAACGTCCTGACTTTC
>TRBJ1-2|TRBV4-1|few|TRBD1
CASSPGGGSYGYTF
TGCGCCAGCAGCCCAGGGGGTGGCTCTTATGGCTACACCTTC
>TRBJ2-1|TRBV30|few|NA
CAWSVMGGGNEQFF
TGTGCCTGGAGTGTAATGGGAGGTGGCAATGAGCAGTTCTTC
>TRBJ1-6|TRBV28|NA|NA
CASSFPQGNSPLHF
TGTGCCAGCAGTTTCCCCCAGGGTAATTCACCCCTCCACTTT
>TRBJ1-5|TRBV18|NA|NA
CASSPGGASNQPQHF
TGTGCCAGCTCACCCGGGGGCGCGAGCAATCAGCCCCAGCATTTT
>TRBJ2-5|TRBV27|NA|NA
CASSFTPGPGGTQYF
TGTGCCAGCAGTTTCACTCCGGGACCCGGGGGGACCCAGTACTTC
>TRBJ2-1|TRBV19|NA|TRBD2
CASRRSGNNNNEQFF
TGTGCCAGTAGAAGAAGCGGGAACAACAACAATGAGCAGTTCTTC
>TRBJ2-5|TRBV6-6|NA|TRBD2
CASKTSGYQETQYF
TGTGCCAGCAAAACTAGCGGATATCAAGAGACCCAGTACTTC
>TRBJ1-1|TRBV9|NA|NA
CASSSHPDTEAFF
TGTGCCAGCAGCTCTCATCCGGACACTGAAGCTTTCTTT
>TRBJ2-1|TRBV7-9|NA|TRBD1
CASSLRDRGHYNEQFF
TGTGCCAGCAGCTTACGGGACAGGGGCCATTACAATGAGCAGTTCTTC
>TRBJ1-4|TRBV5-1|NA|TRBD1
CASSGGTGNEKLFF
TGCGCCAGCAGCGGCGGGACAGGCAATGAAAAACTGTTTTTT
>TRBJ2-7|TRBV9|NA|NA
CASSPGSYEQYF
TGTGCCAGCAGCCCGGGATCCTACGAGCAGTACTTC
>TRBJ2-7|TRBV7-8|NA|NA
CASSLGRHLEQYF
TGTGCCAGCAGCTTAGGGAGACATCTTGAGCAGTACTTC
>TRBJ2-1|TRBV7-3|NA|NA
CASSFRLAAYDEQFF
TGTGCCAGCAGCTTTCGCCTAGCCGCATACGATGAGCAGTTCTTC
>TRBJ2-3|TRBV6-1|few|NA
CASSEYRVISQSTQYF
TGTGCCAGCAGTGAATATAGGGTGATATCCCAAAGTACGCAGTATTTT
>TRBJ1-3|TRBV19|NA|NA
CASTPFGQGNTIYF
TGTGCCAGTACCCCTTTCGGACAAGGAAACACCATATATTTT
>TRBJ2-1|TRBV11-2|NA|NA
CASSFLGENNEQFF
TGTGCCAGCAGCTTCTTGGGCGAAAACAATGAGCAGTTCTTC
>TRBJ1-4|TRBV7-2|NA|NA
CASSLEVFVGATNEKLFF
TGTGCCAGCAGCTTAGAGGTATTCGTCGGGGCAACTAATGAAAAACTGTTTTTT
>TRBJ1-2|TRBV19|NA|TRBD1
CASKTRDRQNYGYTF
TGTGCCAGTAAGACAAGGGACAGGCAGAACTATGGCTACACCTTC
>TRBJ1-4|TRBV25-1|NA|NA
CASSATYPNEKLFF
TGTGCCAGCAGTGCCACCTACCCTAATGAAAAACTGTTTTTT
>TRBJ2-7|TRBV14|NA|NA
CASSRDLAQYF
TGTGCCAGCAGCCGAGACCTGGCGCAGTACTTC
>TRBJ1-2|TRBV19|few|NA
CASSRQGNGYTF
TGTGCCAGTAGTAGGCAGGGGAATGGCTACACCTTC
>TRBJ2-2|TRBV19|NA|NA
CASSPDSGELFF
TGTGCCAGTAGCCCGGACTCCGGGGAGCTGTTTTTT
>TRBJ2-5|TRBV5-1|NA|TRBD2
CASSPLAGGAETQYF
TGCGCCAGCAGCCCCCTAGCGGGAGGAGCAGAGACCCAGTACTTC